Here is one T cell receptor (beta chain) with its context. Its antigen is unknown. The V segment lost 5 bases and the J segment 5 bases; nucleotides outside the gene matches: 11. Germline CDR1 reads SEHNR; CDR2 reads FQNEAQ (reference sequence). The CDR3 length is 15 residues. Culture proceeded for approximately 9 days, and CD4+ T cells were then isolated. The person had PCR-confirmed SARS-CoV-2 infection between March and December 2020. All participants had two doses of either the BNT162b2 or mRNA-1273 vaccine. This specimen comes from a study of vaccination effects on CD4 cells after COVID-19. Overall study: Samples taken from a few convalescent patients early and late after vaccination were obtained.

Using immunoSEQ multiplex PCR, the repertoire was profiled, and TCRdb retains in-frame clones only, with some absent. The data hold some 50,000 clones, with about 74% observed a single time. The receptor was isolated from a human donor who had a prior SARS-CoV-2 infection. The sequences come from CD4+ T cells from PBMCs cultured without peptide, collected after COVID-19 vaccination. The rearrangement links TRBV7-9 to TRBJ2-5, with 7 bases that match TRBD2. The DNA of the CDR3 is TGTGCCAGCAGCCCGATCTGGGCGGGAGAGGAGACCCAGTACTTC. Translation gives CASSPIWAGEETQYF.